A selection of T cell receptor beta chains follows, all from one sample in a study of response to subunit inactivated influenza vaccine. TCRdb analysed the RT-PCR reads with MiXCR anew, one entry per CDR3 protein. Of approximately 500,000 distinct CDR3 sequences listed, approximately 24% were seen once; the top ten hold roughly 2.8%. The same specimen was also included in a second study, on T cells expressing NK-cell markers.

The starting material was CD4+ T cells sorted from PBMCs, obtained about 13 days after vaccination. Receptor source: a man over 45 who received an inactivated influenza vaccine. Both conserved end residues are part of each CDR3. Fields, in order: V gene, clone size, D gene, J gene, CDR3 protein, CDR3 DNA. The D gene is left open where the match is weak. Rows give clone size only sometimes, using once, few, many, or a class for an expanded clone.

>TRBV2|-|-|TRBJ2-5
CASSETWDKKETQYF
TGTGCCAGCAGTGAGACGTGGGACAAGAAAGAGACCCAGTACTTC
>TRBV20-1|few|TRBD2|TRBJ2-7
CSAKKPGTSGSRYEQYF
TGCAGTGCAAAGAAACCCGGGACTAGCGGGAGTAGGTACGAGCAGTACTTC
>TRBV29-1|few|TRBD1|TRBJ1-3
CSAVGDRVAGNTIYF
TGCAGCGCGGTGGGTGACAGGGTGGCTGGAAACACCATATATTTT
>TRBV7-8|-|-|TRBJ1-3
CASSLAAGLDGNTIYF
TGTGCCAGCAGCTTAGCGGCAGGCTTGGACGGAAACACCATATATTTT
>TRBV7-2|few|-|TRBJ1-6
CASSLAPGVSSPLHF
TGTGCCAGCAGCTTAGCGCCAGGGGTTAGTTCACCCCTCCACTTT
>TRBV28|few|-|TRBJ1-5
CASSLTGMGSNQPQHF
TGTGCCAGCAGTCTTACAGGGATGGGAAGCAATCAGCCCCAGCATTTT
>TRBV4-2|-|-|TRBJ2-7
CASSLQAESTYEQYF
TGTGCCAGCAGCTTGCAGGCGGAATCAACCTACGAGCAGTACTTC
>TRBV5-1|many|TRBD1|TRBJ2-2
CASSLVGTGEGGELFF
TGCGCCAGCAGCTTGGTCGGGACAGGGGAAGGCGGGGAGCTGTTTTTT
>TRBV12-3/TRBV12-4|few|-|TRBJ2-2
CASTRTVLNTGELFF
TGTGCCAGCACCAGAACAGTCCTAAACACCGGGGAGCTGTTTTTT
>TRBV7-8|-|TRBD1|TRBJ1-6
CASSFGQGDNSPLHF
TGTGCCAGCAGCTTTGGACAGGGGGACAATTCACCCCTCCACTTT
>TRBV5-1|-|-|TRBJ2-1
CASSSQYNEQFF
TGCGCCAGCAGCTCACAGTACAATGAGCAGTTCTTC
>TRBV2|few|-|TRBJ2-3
CASSERGLHTDTQYF
TGTGCCAGCAGTGAGCGGGGCCTCCACACAGATACGCAGTATTTT
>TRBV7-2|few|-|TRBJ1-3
CASSLVHGSGNTIYF
TGTGCCAGCAGCTTAGTACACGGGTCTGGAAACACCATATATTTT
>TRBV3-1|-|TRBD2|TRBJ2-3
CASSQVAGGLADTQYF
TGTGCCAGCAGCCAAGTAGCGGGGGGGCTTGCAGATACGCAGTATTTT
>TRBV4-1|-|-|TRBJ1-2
CASSRVGGAPDGYTF
TGCGCCAGCAGCCGGGTTGGGGGGGCGCCGGATGGCTACACCTTC
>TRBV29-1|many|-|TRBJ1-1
CSGDLGNTEAFF
TGCAGCGGGGACCTCGGGAACACTGAAGCTTTCTTT
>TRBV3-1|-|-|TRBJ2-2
CASSLVGRAGGELFF
TGTGCCAGCAGCCTCGTAGGTCGGGCCGGCGGGGAGCTGTTTTTT
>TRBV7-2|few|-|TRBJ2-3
CASSLSAPDTQYF
TGTGCCAGCAGCTTAAGTGCCCCCGATACGCAGTATTTT
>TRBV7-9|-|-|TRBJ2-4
CASSLIQGTDIQYF
TGTGCCAGCAGCTTAATACAGGGTACCGACATTCAGTACTTC
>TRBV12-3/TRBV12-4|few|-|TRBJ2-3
CASSLAYSGSTQYF
TGTGCCAGCAGTTTAGCGTATTCCGGGAGTACGCAGTATTTT
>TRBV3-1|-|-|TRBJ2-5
CASSQSEATETQYF
TGTGCCAGCAGCCAAAGTGAAGCGACAGAGACCCAGTACTTC
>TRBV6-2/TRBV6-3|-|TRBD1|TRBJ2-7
CASRPGQGRGSYEQYF
TGTGCCAGCAGACCCGGACAGGGACGAGGCTCCTACGAGCAGTACTTC
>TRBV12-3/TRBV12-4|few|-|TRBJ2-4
CASSKDAKNIQYF
TGTGCCAGCAGTAAGGATGCCAAAAACATTCAGTACTTC
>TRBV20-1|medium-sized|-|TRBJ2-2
CSARDPGGMRSGELFF
TGCAGTGCTAGAGATCCTGGAGGGATGCGTTCCGGGGAGCTGTTTTTT
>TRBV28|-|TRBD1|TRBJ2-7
CASSIAGTGAYEQYF
TGTGCCAGCAGTATAGCCGGGACAGGGGCCTACGAGCAGTACTTC
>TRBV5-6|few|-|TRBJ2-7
CASSLGQGGGEQYF
TGTGCCAGCAGCTTGGGGCAGGGTGGCGGCGAGCAGTACTTC
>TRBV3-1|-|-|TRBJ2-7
CASSQATVSEQYF
TGTGCCAGCAGCCAAGCGACAGTCTCCGAGCAGTACTTC
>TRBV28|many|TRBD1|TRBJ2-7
CASSRTGGSYEQYF
TGTGCCAGCAGTAGGACAGGGGGCTCCTACGAGCAGTACTTC
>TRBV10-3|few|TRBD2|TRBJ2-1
CAISSGGAGNEQFF
TGTGCCATCAGCAGCGGGGGCGCGGGGAATGAGCAGTTCTTC
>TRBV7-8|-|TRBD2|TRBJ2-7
CASSLGLGLAAYEQYF
TGTGCCAGCAGCTTAGGTTTGGGACTAGCGGCCTACGAGCAGTACTTC
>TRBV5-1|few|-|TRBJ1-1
CASSYVEDTEAFF
TGCGCCAGCAGTTACGTAGAGGACACTGAAGCTTTCTTT
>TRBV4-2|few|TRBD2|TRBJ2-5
CASSQYRLAGQETQYF
TGTGCCAGCAGCCAATATAGACTAGCGGGCCAAGAGACCCAGTACTTC
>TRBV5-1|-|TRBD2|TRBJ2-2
CASSTSGSNTGELFF
TGCGCCAGCAGTACTAGCGGGTCCAACACCGGGGAGCTGTTTTTT
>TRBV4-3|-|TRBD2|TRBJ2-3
CASSGRANPSTDTQYF
TGCGCCAGCAGCGGGAGGGCAAACCCTAGCACAGATACGCAGTATTTT
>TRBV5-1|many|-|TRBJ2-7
CASSLGQFKSEQYF
TGCGCCAGCAGCTTGGGGCAGTTCAAGTCCGAGCAGTACTTC
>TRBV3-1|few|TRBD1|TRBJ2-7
CASSQWTGDANAYEQYF
TGTGCCAGCAGCCAATGGACAGGGGACGCTAATGCCTACGAGCAGTACTTC
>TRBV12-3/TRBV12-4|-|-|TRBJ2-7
CASSFSKGGKYSYEQYF
TGTGCCAGCAGTTTCTCGAAGGGGGGGAAATACTCCTACGAGCAGTACTTC
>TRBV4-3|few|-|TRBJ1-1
CASSQDGGSEAFF
TGCGCCAGCAGCCAAGATGGGGGCTCTGAAGCTTTCTTT
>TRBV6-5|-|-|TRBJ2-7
CASRSVYEQYF
TGTGCCAGCAGGTCTGTCTACGAGCAGTACTTC
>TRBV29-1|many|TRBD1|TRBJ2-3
CSVARGQASTDTQYF
TGCAGCGTTGCCCGGGGACAGGCTAGCACAGATACGCAGTATTTT
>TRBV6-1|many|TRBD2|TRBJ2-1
CASSSLLAGSYNEQFF
TGTGCCAGCAGCTCCCTTCTAGCGGGGAGCTACAATGAGCAGTTCTTC
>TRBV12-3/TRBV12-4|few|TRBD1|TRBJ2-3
CASSLSGGGSTDTQYF
TGTGCCAGCAGTTTATCAGGGGGCGGTAGCACAGATACGCAGTATTTT
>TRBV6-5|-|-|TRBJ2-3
CASSYSGSRDTQYF
TGTGCCAGCAGTTACTCGGGCTCCAGAGATACGCAGTATTTT
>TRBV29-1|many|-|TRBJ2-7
CSVTGTNEQYF
TGCAGCGTGACCGGGACAAACGAGCAGTACTTC
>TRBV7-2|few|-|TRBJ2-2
CASSPFHTGASGELFF
TGTGCCAGCAGCCCCTTTCATACGGGGGCAAGCGGGGAGCTGTTTTTT
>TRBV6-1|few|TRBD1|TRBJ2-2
CASSARDRTGELFF
TGTGCCAGCAGTGCCCGGGACAGAACGGGGGAGCTGTTTTTT
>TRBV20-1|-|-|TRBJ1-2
CSAGGRKNYGYTF
TGCAGTGCTGGAGGGAGGAAAAACTATGGCTACACCTTC
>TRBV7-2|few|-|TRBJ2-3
CASSYAGVGDTQYF
TGTGCCAGCAGCTATGCAGGGGTCGGGGATACGCAGTATTTT
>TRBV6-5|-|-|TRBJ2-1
CASTFGHFNEQFF
TGTGCCAGCACGTTTGGACACTTCAATGAGCAGTTCTTC
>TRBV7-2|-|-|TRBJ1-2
CASSPTHMDGYTF
TGTGCCAGCAGCCCTACTCACATGGATGGCTACACCTTC
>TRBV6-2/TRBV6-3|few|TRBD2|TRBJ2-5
CASSSPRLAGEQTQYF
TGTGCCAGCAGTTCCCCCCGGCTAGCGGGAGAACAGACCCAGTACTTC
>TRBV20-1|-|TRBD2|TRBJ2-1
CSASRVGNKREIYNEQFF
TGCAGTGCTAGTAGGGTCGGTAACAAGCGGGAAATATACAATGAGCAGTTCTTC
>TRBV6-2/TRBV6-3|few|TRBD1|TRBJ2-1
CASRPDRGPYNEQFF
TGTGCCAGCAGACCCGACAGGGGGCCATACAATGAGCAGTTCTTC
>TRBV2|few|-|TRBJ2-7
CASIYSRSSYEQYF
TGTGCCAGCATTTACAGCAGGAGCTCCTACGAGCAGTACTTC
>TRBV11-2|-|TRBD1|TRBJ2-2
CASSFDRGTAGELFF
TGTGCCAGCAGCTTCGACAGGGGAACAGCCGGGGAGCTGTTTTTT
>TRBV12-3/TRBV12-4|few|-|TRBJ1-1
CASSLRYNTEAFF
TGTGCCAGCAGCCTCCGTTATAACACTGAAGCTTTCTTT
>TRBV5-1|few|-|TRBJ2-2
CASSMYPGQRNTGELFF
TGCGCCAGCAGCATGTACCCGGGACAAAGGAACACCGGGGAGCTGTTTTTT
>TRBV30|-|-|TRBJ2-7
CAWRYLGQGTGEQYF
TGTGCCTGGAGATACTTGGGGCAGGGGACTGGTGAGCAGTACTTC
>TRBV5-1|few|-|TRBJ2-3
CASSWRARRGSTDTQYF
TGCGCCAGCAGCTGGCGGGCACGTCGGGGTAGCACAGATACGCAGTATTTT